This T cell receptor beta chain was documented in a study of siplizumab effects on memory and regulatory T cells. Sequencing was performed with immunoSEQ multiplex PCR; in TCRdb, only in-frame clones are kept and a portion is missing. Of around 110,000 clones detected, approximately 94% appear once; the ten largest clones hold roughly 1.5%. The V and J ends lost 7 bases and 5 bases respectively, with 17 bases between them. The CDR3 loop spans 15 amino acids. Germline CDR1 LNHDA, CDR2 SQIVND (reference sequence). The rearrangement joins TRBV19 to TRBJ2-2; the D call may be TRBD1 or TRBD2 (5 bases each). The receptor was isolated from a human donor in good health. Sequenced input: non-Treg CD4+ T cells sorted from blood. The CDR3 protein is CASIRGQGITGELFF. The CDR3 DNA reads TGTGCCAGTATCCGCGGGCAGGGAATTACCGGGGAGCTGTTTTTT.